These 2 T cell receptor beta chains were all obtained from the same sample, sequenced in a study of T cell repertoires in cytomegalovirus infection. TCRdb redid the calling of the reads with MiXCR, one entry per CDR3 protein. The profile shows under 350,000 distinct CDR3 sequences, 8% to 9.5% of them singletons. Sequences were obtained from PBMCs. These receptor sequences come from a human donor in good health (CMV status not recorded). Some clones in this sample may be carry-over from other donors' samples.

The chain joins TRBV10-3 to TRBJ2-7; D remains ambiguous. V gave up 1 base and J gave up 6 bases, with 10 bases separating them. The CDR3 covers 13 residues. CDR1 is ENHRY and CDR2 is SYGVKD in the germline V gene. CDR3 nucleotide sequence: TGTGCCATCAGTGAGTACGGGTGGGGCGAGCAGTACTTC. Its protein is CAISEYGWGEQYF.

This clonotype was seen a handful of times. The J gene is TRBJ1-6, the V gene TRBV20-1, with D perhaps matching TRBD1 (5 bases). The CDR3 covers 17 residues. Germline V gene data show CDR1 as DFQATT and CDR2 as SNEGSKA (reference sequence). Trimming pared 6 bases from V and 0 bases from J, leaving 18 bases between. The CDR3 DNA reads TGCAGTGCCGCCAGGACATCGGGGAGCTCCTATAATTCACCCCTCCACTTT. This encodes CSAARTSGSSYNSPLHF.